This entry features one T cell receptor beta chain sequence. Its antigen is as yet unknown. Trimming left V 5 bases short and J 7 bases short, with 14 bases between. Germline CDR1 reads SGHAT; CDR2 reads FQNNGV. The CDR3 sequence is 13 residues long. Time point defined: blood 2 weeks post-SBRT. The sample's treatment: 15 Gy SBRT to primary tumor, nephrectomy 4 weeks later. Radiation-treated patients gave blood at baseline, week 2 and week 4. The sample comes from a study of radiation and T cells in renal cell carcinoma. Study-wide results and limits: Top tumor clonotypes rose in blood 2 weeks post-radiation, then contracted. No pretreatment tumor biopsies were available for baseline clonotypes.

Only in-frame clones appear in the TCRdb table, and some are missing; sequencing was by immunoSEQ multiplex PCR. The repertoire includes 150,000 to 180,000 clones, roughly 90% of them detected once, and over 10% sits in the top ten. The chain has TRBV11-2 and TRBJ1-2; tentatively, D is TRBD1 (5 bases). This material consisted of blood, taken from a patient whose treatment included radiotherapy and nephrectomy. This clonotype was obtained from a woman in her forties or fifties with renal cell carcinoma. In DNA form, the CDR3 reads TGTGCCAGCAGCACAGGACTTCTAGGTGGCTACACCTTC. It is translated as CASSTGLLGGYTF.